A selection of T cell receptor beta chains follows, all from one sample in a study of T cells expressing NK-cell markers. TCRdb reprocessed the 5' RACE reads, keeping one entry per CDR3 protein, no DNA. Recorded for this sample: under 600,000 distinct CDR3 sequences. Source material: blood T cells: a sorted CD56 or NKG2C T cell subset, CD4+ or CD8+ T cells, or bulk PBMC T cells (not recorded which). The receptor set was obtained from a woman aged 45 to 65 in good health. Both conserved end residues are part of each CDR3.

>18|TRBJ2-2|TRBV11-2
CASSLPLAAGVNTGELFF
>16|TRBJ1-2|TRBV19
CASTQRGGPVWYGYTF
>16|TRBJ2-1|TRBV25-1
CASSDSGRRAYNEQFF
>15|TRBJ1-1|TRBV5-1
CASSLQRTVGSEAFF
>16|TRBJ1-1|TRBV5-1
CASSLGRPLADTEAFF
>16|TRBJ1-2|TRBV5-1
CASSLSTEVANYGYTF
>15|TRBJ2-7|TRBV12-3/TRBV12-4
CASSLGADGAYEQYF
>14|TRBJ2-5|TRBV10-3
CAISEAKGQETQYF
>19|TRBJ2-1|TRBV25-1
CASSDPLAGPESSYNEQFF
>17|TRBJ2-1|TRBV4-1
CASSQDPTSGRTNEQFF
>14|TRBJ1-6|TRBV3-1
CASTGGFGNSPLHF
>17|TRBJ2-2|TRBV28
CASSLSQGPLSTGELFF
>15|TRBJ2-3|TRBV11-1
CASSLLAGAVDTQYF
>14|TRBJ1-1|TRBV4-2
CASSQVGESSEAFF
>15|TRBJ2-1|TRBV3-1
CASSHQTGAYNEQFF
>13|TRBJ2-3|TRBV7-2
CASSGLQADTQYF
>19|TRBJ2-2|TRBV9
CASSAGLAGGYANTGELFF
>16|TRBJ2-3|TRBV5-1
CASSLEGQLGADTQYF
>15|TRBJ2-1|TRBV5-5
CASSLRLAKNNEQFF
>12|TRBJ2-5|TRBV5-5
CASSSPLETQYF
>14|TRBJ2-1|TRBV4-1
CASSQVPGDGEQFF
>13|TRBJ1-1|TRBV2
CASRLKPNTEAFF
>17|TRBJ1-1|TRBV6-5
CASSYSGTGGVVTEAFF
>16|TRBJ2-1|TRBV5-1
CASSLAFGGSYNEQFF